The clone carrying this TCR beta chain was seen more than once but under ten times. The antigen remains unidentified. This sample stems from a study of CD8+ T cells in alopecia areata. Broader study findings: A great number of expanded lesional clones endured in scalp and blood during tofacitinib.

Treatment indicated: oral pan-JAK inhibitor, 5-10 mg twice daily. Peripheral blood and lesional scalp punch biopsies were taken from alopecia areata patients. Investigators isolated RNA and reverse transcribed it into cDNA to act as the sequencing template. The repertoire was sequenced with immunoSEQ multiplex PCR; TCRdb's copy has only in-frame clones and lacks some. The table has about 270,000 clones, 45% to 70% seen once. This CDR3 is 13 amino acids long. Trimming shortened V by 2 bases and J by 9 bases, and 11 bases separated the two germline ends. Germline lookup yields CDR1 SGHDN and CDR2 FVKESK.

The rearrangement uses TRBV14 and TRBJ1-5; D remains ambiguous. The clonotype comes from a human donor with alopecia areata. This material consisted of CD4+ T cells sorted from blood, taken at roughly week 53, from a patient treated with tofacitinib. As DNA, the CDR3 is TGTGCCAGCAGCCAACAGCCGGGTGGGCCCCAGCATTTT. This codes for CASSQQPGGPQHF.